This T cell receptor (beta chain) was profiled in a study of blood T cell repertoires in COVID-19. Study-wide context: The United States, Italy and Spain provided the acute and convalescent COVID-19 samples. Sources were T cells, B-cell-depleted T cells, or PBMCs; the material itself was cDNA or gDNA.

In the original workflow: Counts of nucleated cells, estimated from reference gene primer amplification, were obtained. Produced via immunoSEQ multiplex PCR; TCRdb's table is partial and in-frame only. Clone size and the V and J calls come from that table; the DNA yielded D and trimming. The sample lists roughly 380,000 clones, 81% seen once, with approximately 1% in the top ten. The V segment lost 2 bases and the J segment 6 bases; nucleotides outside the gene matches: 5. The CDR3 is 14 residues long. From germline, CDR1 is SNHLY and CDR2 FYNNEI. The TCR sequence derives from a human donor with acute or convalescent COVID-19. The donor label of this sample is uncertain. The J gene is TRBJ1-2, the V gene TRBV2; 8 bases agree with TRBD1. Sequencing was carried out using peripheral blood. The CDR3: CASSEHRTGHGYTF. DNA of the CDR3: TGTGCCAGCAGTGAACATCGGACAGGGCATGGCTACACCTTC.